This T cell receptor (beta chain) was obtained from a study of naive and memory T cell subsets. Whole-study findings and limits: Diversity fell and Gini index rose from naive through CM, EM, EMRA. Naive and memory repertoire findings lacked a ground truth for validation. Possibly reflecting memory cells re-expressing CD45RA, a few larger clonotypes occurred in naive repertoires, especially CD8.

CDR3 length: 16 amino acids. V was trimmed by 5 bases and J by 8 bases, leaving 22 bases between them. The germline CDR1 and CDR2 sequences are SGHTA and FQGNSA. An equimolar mix of two oligonucleotides served as the beta constant-region primer for TRBC1 and TRBC2. Nested alpha and beta constant-region primers with the SP2 primer drove four PCR rounds on ligated cDNA. TCRdb re-called the UMI-ligation and nested PCR reads with MiXCR, one entry per CDR3 protein. The table lists 140,000 to 150,000 distinct CDR3 sequences, over 20% of them singletons. This clonotype has only a few counts. The target antigen is unknown. Overnight CMV lysate stimulation of fresh PBMCs defined donor CMV status by CD4+ IFNgamma. CD4 T cells were positively selected, then CD8 T cells from the CD4-negative fraction.

Source material: naive CD4+ T cells from blood. This TCR came from a human donor in good health. The V and J genes are TRBV7-2 and TRBJ2-1; D may be TRBD1 (6 bases). CDR3 nucleotide sequence: TGTGCCAGCAGCACCACCTATCAAGACAGGCTCTATGAGCAGTTCTTC. This sequence encodes CASSTTYQDRLYEQFF.